This passage covers 14 T cell receptor beta chains from one sample sequenced in a study of blood T cell repertoires in COVID-19 (TCRdb year 2020). The protocol used for the library was the immunoSEQ multiplex PCR assay. TCRdb took this table from immuneACCESS and kept in-frame rearrangements with V and J called. Such tables lack part of the clones; where checked against another copy, unresolved V genes explain under half of the gap, and the rest is unexplained. Counted in this sample were 75,000 to 100,000 clones; about 83% of them appeared once. 5% to 5.5% of the sample is taken by the ten largest. Sequenced: peripheral blood. These receptors were obtained from a man between 60 and 70 years old with acute or convalescent COVID-19.

A single count supports this clone. The chain has TRBV29-1 and TRBJ2-3, with D perhaps matching TRBD1 (7 bases). CDR3 length equals 16 residues. With 3 bases removed from V and 1 base from J, the gap between germline ends came to 17 bases. Per the germline V gene, CDR1 is SQVTM and CDR2 is ANQGSEA. This CDR3 reads CSVEGWGDSRTDTQYF. The CDR3 bases are TGCAGCGTTGAGGGTTGGGGGGACAGCCGCACAGATACGCAGTATTTT.

V usage is TRBV3-1 (or the pseudogene TRBV3-2) and J usage is TRBJ2-3; maybe TRBD2 (7 bases). CDR3 size: 15 residues. Germline V gene data show CDR1 as LGHDT and CDR2 as YNNKEL (reference sequence). V lost 4 bases, J lost 2 bases, and 13 bases lay in between. In DNA form, the CDR3 reads TGTGCCAGCAGCCGAGGGGGGGTAGACACAGATACGCAGTATTTT. This encodes CASSRGGVDTDTQYF.

The chain links TRBV4-2 to TRBJ2-7; weak D call: TRBD1 (5 bases). Trimming removed 1 base from V and 2 bases from J, with 12 bases in between. The CDR3 is 15 residues long. CDR1 and CDR2 from the germline V gene are LGHNA and YNFKEQ. The CDR3 DNA reads TGTGCCAGCAGCCAAGTGTCAGGGAATCCCTACGAGCAGTACTTC. It encodes CASSQVSGNPYEQYF.

The gene calls are TRBV5-5 and TRBJ2-3; D perhaps matches TRBD1 (6 bases). Germline-derived CDR1 and CDR2 are SGHKS and YYEKEE (reference sequence). Deletions cut 0 bases from V and 6 bases from J, with 8 bases between. CDR3 length: 13 residues. CDR3 in amino acids: CASSLAGADTQYF. DNA of the CDR3: TGTGCCAGCAGCTTGGCAGGGGCCGATACGCAGTATTTT. Supplemented by reference TRBV5-5 and TRBJ2-3, the full variable domain reads DAGVTQSPTHLIKTRGQQVTLRCSPISGHKSVSWYQQVLGQGPQFIFQYYEKEERGRGNFPDRFSARQFPNYSSELNVNALLLGDSALYLCASSLAGADTQYFGPGTRLTVL.

The gene calls are TRBV5-6 and TRBJ2-1; TRBD1 agrees at 9 bases. Germline V gene sequence: CDR1 SGHDT, CDR2 YYEEEE. The CDR3 spans 14 residues. J lost 6 bases, V lost 3 bases, and 4 bases had no gene match. This CDR3 reads CASSWGQGGNEQFF. CDR3 bases: TGTGCCAGCAGCTGGGGACAGGGTGGCAATGAGCAGTTCTTC.

The chain uses TRBV6-4 and TRBJ2-2; D might be TRBD1 (5 bases). Germline V gene lookup returns CDR1 MRHNA and CDR2 SNTAGT. Trimming took 5 bases from V and 1 from J, leaving 8 bases between them. This CDR3 comprises 14 residues. The CDR3 bases are TGTGCCAGCAGTCGCCAGGGGAACACCGGGGAGCTGTTTTTT. This encodes CASSRQGNTGELFF.

The rearrangement links TRBV30 to TRBJ2-3, with TRBD2 matching over 10 bases. This CDR3 is 18 amino acids long. The trim removed 0 bases at V and 4 bases at J, leaving 13 bases unmatched. Germline assignment: CDR1 GTSNPN and CDR2 SVGIG (reference sequence). The CDR3 protein is CAWSVLAGENAYPDTQYF. DNA for the CDR3: TGTGCCTGGAGTGTCCTAGCGGGGGAAAATGCTTACCCAGATACGCAGTATTTT.

The rearrangement links TRBV11-2 to TRBJ2-7, with 8 bases that match TRBD1. Germline trimming cut 4 bases from V and 3 bases from J; bases unmatched to any gene: 8. CDR1 is SGHAT and CDR2 is FQNNGV in the germline V gene. The CDR3 runs 15 residues. In DNA, the CDR3 is TGTGCCAGCAGCTGGGGGACAGGAATTCTCTACGAGCAGTACTTC. It encodes CASSWGTGILYEQYF.

This chain uses TRBV30 with TRBJ2-3; 9 bases line up with TRBD2. The CDR3 is 18 amino acids. Germline CDR1 reads GTSNPN; CDR2 reads SVGIG (reference sequence). Trimming at V came to 1 base and at J to 0 bases, leaving 11 bases not matched to a gene. The CDR3 nucleotides read TGTGCCTGGAGTGGCGGGCTAGCGGGGATTACTAGCACAGATACGCAGTATTTT. Protein product: CAWSGGLAGITSTDTQYF.

The J gene is TRBJ2-7, the V gene TRBV5-6, with 8 nucleotides matching TRBD1. The germline gives CDR1 SGHDT, CDR2 YYEEEE. Trimming at V came to 2 bases and at J to 3 bases, leaving 10 bases not matched to a gene. The CDR3 is 16 amino acids. The CDR3 bases are TGTGCCAGCAGCTTCACCGGGACAGGAGCTTTCTACGAGCAGTACTTC. It yields the protein CASSFTGTGAFYEQYF.

The genes are TRBV30 and TRBJ1-1; D unclear. V was clipped by 0 bases and J by 7 bases, with 9 bases between them. The germline CDR1 and CDR2 sequences are GTSNPN and SVGIG (reference sequence). The CDR3 has 12 residues. The CDR3 coding sequence is TGTGCCTGGAGTGTAAAACGGGGTGAAGCTTTCTTT. Protein sequence: CAWSVKRGEAFF.

This clone was seen a single time. CDR3 DNA sequence: TGTGCCTTTACTACAGGGGGAGGCACTGAAGCTTTCTTT. Translating gives CAFTTGGGTEAFF. The chain is built from TRBV30 and TRBJ1-1; 8 bases align to TRBD1. CDR1 and CDR2 (germline): GTSNPN, SVGIG (reference sequence). The CDR3 is 13 amino acids. V lost 7 bases, J lost 4 bases, and 8 bases stayed unmatched.

This chain uses TRBV5-1 with TRBJ2-2; tentative D call: TRBD2 (7 bases). Germline V gene sequence: CDR1 SGHRS, CDR2 YFSETQ. The V gene lost 6 bases and the J gene lost 6 bases, with 18 bases spanning the gap. The CDR3 spans 15 residues. CDR3 in amino acids: CASTPVGGRSGELFF. In nucleotides, the CDR3 is TGCGCCAGCACTCCAGTGGGGGGGCGGTCCGGGGAGCTGTTTTTT.

The chain couples TRBV7-9 to TRBJ2-7; D is possibly TRBD1 (5 bases). The CDR3 has 14 residues. With 5 bases removed from V and 0 bases from J, the gap between germline ends came to 11 bases. Germline V gene data show CDR1 as SEHNR and CDR2 as FQNEAQ (reference sequence). This chain's CDR3 is CASSPRQSSYEQYF. The CDR3 DNA reads TGTGCCAGCAGCCCCAGACAGAGCTCCTACGAGCAGTACTTC.